The T cell receptor (beta chain) under discussion was sequenced for a study of shared clonotypes between healthy human individuals. Germline V gene lookup returns CDR1 MDHEN and CDR2 SYDVKM. The CDR3 extends over 12 amino acids. V was trimmed by 3 bases and J by 4 bases, leaving 7 bases between them. At the deep level, the assay was run. TCRdb's copy holds only in-frame clones and misses some; the assay was immunoSEQ multiplex PCR. This repertoire shows about 800,000 clones, 90% to 98% found once; its top ten account for about 0.21%. In the naive CD8 group, cells lacked CD45RO and were positively selected for CCR7, so terminally differentiated effector memory CD45RA+ cells were left out. To note about this clone: The same CDR3 also results from other DNA sequences found in this sample.

Sequencing was carried out using naive CD8+ T cells sorted from blood. This rearrangement joins TRBV28 to TRBJ2-7; the D is unclear. The clonotype originates from a man aged 30 to 39 in good health. As DNA, the CDR3 is TGTGCCAGCAGTTTTTCCGGATACGAGCAGTACTTC. It is translated as CASSFSGYEQYF.